This T cell receptor (beta chain) was sequenced during a study of cytomegalovirus exposure and HLA in healthy donors (dated by TCRdb to between 2016 and 2019). Study-level background: In an earlier analysis of 450 to 750 of the donors, approximately 260 Gb of sequence data and approximately 120 million unique TCR beta sequences from about 179 million T cells were reported. A later genetic analysis used genome-wide SNP genotypes for about three fifths of the roughly 700 donors, treating that subset as a discovery cohort. Donor age, sex, ethnicity and CMV serostatus were compiled together with the repertoire data. An early release covering about 600 HLA-typed donors comprised about 300 gigabases of sequencing data and roughly 86 million unique TCR sequences. Across 300 to 500 genotyped donors of the cohort, an average of approximately 240,000 unique TCR beta nucleotide sequences per donor were sequenced, and 15% to 20% of those sequences were non-productive. All discovery cohort repertoires had been generated using a single sequencing platform. To predict cytomegalovirus infection status, the study brought together high-throughput TCR immunosequencing, statistical association of individual TCRs with disease status, and machine learning. In the later analysis, no new phenotypic data were used to find candidate immune exposures; instead, reliance was placed on TCR beta sequences and their occurrence across donors. To study patterns of TCR occurrence, a later analysis re-analyzed previously published TCR beta repertoires from 666 donors and added high-resolution HLA genotyping. The genetic ancestry cluster associated with self-reported Caucasian donors included about four fifths of the roughly 390 genotyped donors. Typing coverage varied by locus: roughly 620-640 donors for A, B, C, DRB1 and DQB1; approximately 520 for DQA1; 600 to 610 for DPA1; roughly 470 for DPB1. In addition to the first cohort of 650 to 800 subjects, a separate validation cohort of around 110 different subjects was used. An earlier analysis of more than 450 of the donors used high-throughput TCR beta sequencing to judge whether each TCR beta V gene segment behaved as functional or pseudogenic. Because of strong linkage in the cohort, five DR-DQ haplotypes were treated as single units for association and clustering. The study aimed to test whether cataloging public T cell receptors could reveal signatures of past pathogen exposure. Both class I and class II loci were covered by HLA typing, at four-digit resolution. The T cell repertoires of under 700 subjects were profiled by immunosequencing and related to cytomegalovirus serostatus.

The germline V gene encodes CDR1 SGHNT and CDR2 YENEEA. The CDR3 covers 16 residues, taking in both the cysteine and the phenylalanine. Only the CDR3 region is kept as DNA, spanning 48 bases read in frame from base 1. Unmatched junction bases come to 5, with V trimmed by 3 bases and J by 1 base. The cohort comprised some 700 healthy bone marrow donors. At the time of sampling, every cohort member was nominally healthy, though immune exposures that went unrecorded were likely present. The donor was CMV seronegative and was included in the group of 352 seronegative cohort members. A peripheral blood sample was provided by each donor, and peripheral blood mononuclear cells were used for TCR beta sequencing. The Qiagen DNeasy Blood Extraction Kit was used to extract genomic DNA from the blood cell samples. Libraries were prepared through the immunoSEQ multiplex PCR assay. For the multiplex PCR, a mixture combining 60 forward primers for TCR Vbeta segments and 13 reverse primers for TCR Jbeta segments was used. The CDR3 region of rearranged TCR beta genes was amplified from genomic DNA with a multiplex PCR assay. Amplified TCR beta libraries were sequenced as 87-base-pair reads on the Illumina HiSeq System. The published analysis was carried out like this. A later analysis tallied 75 million to 95 million unique TCR beta chains across the 650 to 750 repertoires, and about 12 million of those chains were shared by two or more donors. Raw reads were error-corrected and collapsed into unique sequences by a nearest-neighbor algorithm in which closely related sequences were merged to remove PCR and sequencing errors. V, D and J gene segments were assigned by aligning CDR3 sequences to IMGT reference sequences. For a sequence to be retained, a match of at least six nucleotides to both a V gene segment and a J gene segment was required. A rearrangement counted as productive if the CDR3 had no stop codons and remained in frame with V and J, and every other rearrangement counted as non-productive. CDR3 was defined according to IMGT convention as the region running from the second conserved V-encoded cysteine to the conserved J-encoded phenylalanine. Sequences without an unambiguous match to a single V gene segment were excluded from the earlier analysis of several hundred of the donors. An earlier analysis of fewer than 650 of the donors classified V segments as functional when productive rearrangements were above 56.7% and as segregating when the standard deviation between donors was above 5%. A statistical classification framework was built to diagnose cytomegalovirus status from the catalog of TCR beta chain sequences. V and J gene assignment, in a later analysis, came from comparing TCR nucleotide sequences with IMGT/GENE-DB human TR gene sequences. A later analysis assigned CDR3 sequences and most-parsimonious VDJ recombination scenarios with the TCRdist pipeline. In a later analysis, each TCR beta chain was defined by its CDR3 amino acid sequence together with its V-gene family, and reads lacking a unique V-gene family were excluded. As a way to deal with suspected cross-contamination and a sequencing artifact, a later analysis dropped 640 or so nucleotide sequences that were highly shared and had low generation probability. In a later analysis, a clonal expansion index was calculated for each public chain from normalized within-repertoire ranks of inferred template counts. In a later analysis, generation probabilities were computed using a VDJ recombination model fitted to out-of-frame rearrangements, and the results were checked against IGoR. A later analysis scored TCR-TCR, TCR-HLA and TCR-CMV co-occurrence with hypergeometric tests, applying a repertoire-size bias correction to TCR pairs. False discovery rates were estimated in a later analysis by permuting HLA or CMV assignments 20 times. In a later analysis, co-occurring TCRs were grouped using DBSCAN, and TCRdist sequence similarity was added for clustering within HLA-allele-positive subsets. Co-occurrence clustering excluded repertoires with fewer than 30,000 or more than 120,000 public chains, plus five with anomalous nucleotide sharing. Sourced from immuneACCESS, this table was stored by TCRdb with only in-frame sequences that have V and J called. A share of the clones is absent; for the studies checked, an unresolved V gene accounts for under half, and the remainder has no known explanation. The V and J calls and clone size were taken over from that table, and D and trimming were inferred from the DNA. This sample is represented by about 230,000 clones; about three quarters of them were singletons. 0.45% to 0.5% of the sample rests with the top ten.

What the authors observed across the whole study: In a later genetic analysis, fewer N-insertions in productive TCRs were reported among donors in an Asian-associated ancestry cluster than the roughly 700-donor mean. Assigning TCR associations to individual alleles was difficult when HLA alleles, especially DR and DQ, strongly co-occurred. Because HLA typing was unavailable for some donors at each locus, only the typed subset was used in association tests. Most TCR sequences were observed very rarely across donors, whereas some public TCRs were present in many individuals. It was suggested by the authors that the approach could potentially be generalized to other disease states and immunological phenotypes. Presence/absence analyses assumed roughly uniform sequencing depth across donors, an assumption that may not hold. A cluster of highly shared sequence variants was judged likely to be a technical artifact of the sequencing pipeline. Some IMGT-functional V segments, including TRBV6-2 and TRBV6-3, could not be told apart with the 87-base-pair reads, so those segments were excluded. A total of around 150 TCR beta chains were listed by the study as associated with cytomegalovirus. In an earlier analysis of under 600 of the donors, most TCR beta V segments were observed in productive rearrangements about 90% or about 30% of the time, broadly matching IMGT annotations. A later analysis found that TCR association rates varied across HLA loci, with DRB1 alleles showing the most associated TCRs and HLA-C alleles the fewest. In a later analysis, most CMV-associated TCR beta chains were found to appear HLA-restricted, with HLA associations seemingly driven largely by CMV exposure. The classifier was reported to diagnose cytomegalovirus status with high specificity and sensitivity in both the original and validation cohorts. In a later analysis, HLA-associated TCR beta chains were found to be more clonally expanded and to have lower generation probabilities than equally common non-associated chains. Roughly 17 rarely observed V segments, including chromosome 9 orphons, were excluded from the earlier analysis of approximately 600 of the donors because counts were too low. Several of the top co-occurrence clusters appeared to be linked to parvovirus B19, influenza, CMV and Epstein-Barr virus, according to a later analysis. Correlated functional status among segregating V segments might be attributable to linkage disequilibrium, but an unknown experimental factor could not be ruled out. Only TCR beta chains were sequenced in this cohort, and the absence of alpha or paired-chain data limited detectable features. A further reported finding was that TCR beta sequences accurately predicted the HLA-A and HLA-B alleles for most subjects in the first cohort. An association between a missense DCLRE1C variant and V-gene and J-gene trimming of TCR beta chains was found in a later genetic analysis and replicated in an independent cohort. The only immune exposure information available for the cohort was CMV serostatus. In vitro tests confirmed that a few of the cytomegalovirus-associated TCR beta chains recognize cytomegalovirus antigens. In a later analysis, 15,000 to 20,000 TCR beta sequences were associated with specific HLA alleles at a false discovery rate of 0.05.

With respect to this clone: This clone's antigen is unknown. No per-base quality is available; no much larger clone lies one base away.

Sequencing was performed on PBMCs. The source of this sequence is a boy between 10 and 17 years old in good health and CMV-seronegative. The sequence links TRBV11-3 to TRBJ2-3; the central 9 bases match TRBD1. The DNA reads TGTGCCAGCAGCTTCCGGGACAGGGTTGGCACAGATACGCAGTATTTT. Translated, it reads CASSFRDRVGTDTQYF.